This TCR beta chain derives from a study of shared clonotypes between healthy human individuals. Study-wide points: Clonotypes that were shared across a few donors made up around 5% of naive CD4 clonotypes.

CDR1 LGHNA and CDR2 YNFKEQ come from the germline V gene. V was trimmed by 1 base and J by 10 bases, leaving 8 bases between them. The CDR3 runs 13 residues. Only one count was recorded for this clone. The antigen is undetermined. Sorted subsets were amplified in replicate PCRs using 200 to 250 ng DNA, 30,000 to 35,000 T cell genomes. Method: immunoSEQ multiplex PCR; TCRdb's copy keeps in-frame clones and lacks some. Of roughly 2 million clones in the sample, 95% are singletons; the top ten hold roughly 0.13%. HIV-negative, healthy adults without recent acute infections or vaccinations were the donors.

The source is a man between 18 and 35 years old in good health. The rearrangement uses TRBV4-2 and TRBJ1-6; D unclear. Input material: naive CD4+ T cells sorted from blood. Described subset: CD45RA+ positively selected. CDR3 in amino acids: CASSQGGESPLHF. The CDR3 DNA follows: TGTGCCAGCAGCCAAGGGGGAGAATCACCCCTCCACTTT.